Following are 25 T cell receptor beta chains from one sample sequenced in a study of T cell responses to AZD1222 COVID-19 vaccine (dated by TCRdb to the early 2020s). Library construction relied on the immunoSEQ multiplex PCR assay. TCRdb took this table from immuneACCESS and kept in-frame rearrangements with V and J called. Such tables lack part of the clones; where checked against another copy, unresolved V genes explain under half of the gap, and the rest is unexplained. For this sample the table gives 100,000 to 150,000 clones, of which 88% were detected only once. The ten largest clones add up to approximately 8% of the sample. This sample's time point label indicates: baseline before first vaccination. The input for sequencing was peripheral blood, taken on day 0 of AZD1222 vaccination. The receptor source for this set is an adult in good health.

The gene calls are TRBV6-2 or TRBV6-3 and TRBJ2-7; unclear D gene. Germline CDR1 MNHEY, CDR2 SVGEGT. The CDR3 is 12 amino acids. V was clipped by 6 bases and J by 0 bases, with 6 bases between them. The CDR3 sequence: CASSASSYEQYF. CDR3 coding DNA: TGTGCCAGCAGCGCCAGCTCCTACGAGCAGTACTTC.

This clone was observed a few times. V gene TRBV23-1 combines with J gene TRBJ1-5; 7 bases are a match to TRBD1. TRBV23-1 is an open reading frame, and its role is uncertain. The V and J ends lost 6 bases and 7 bases, in that order; junction bases with no gene match: 15. The CDR3 runs 16 residues. The CDR3 loop is CASSLPRGAIRQPQHF. For the CDR3, the DNA is TGCGCCAGCAGCCTCCCCAGGGGGGCGATACGGCAGCCCCAGCATTTT.

This chain connects TRBV5-6 to TRBJ1-6; tentatively, D is TRBD1 (5 bases). The germline V gene encodes CDR1 SGHDT and CDR2 YYEEEE. The CDR3 is 14 amino acids. V was trimmed by 4 bases and J by 6 bases, leaving 11 bases between them. Written as DNA, the CDR3 is TGTGCCAGCAGCGAAACAGGTTTTAATTCACCCCTCCACTTT. Encoded protein: CASSETGFNSPLHF.

The V and J genes are TRBV5-1 and TRBJ2-5, with 10 bases fitting TRBD2. The ends lost 6 bases at V and 4 bases at J; junction bases unmatched: 3. The CDR3 is made up of 13 amino acids. Germline CDR1 is SGHRS and CDR2 is YFSETQ. DNA for the CDR3: TGCGCCAGCAAACGACTAGCGGGAGAGACCCAGTACTTC. This codes for CASKRLAGETQYF. Supplemented by reference TRBV5-1 and TRBJ2-5, the full variable domain reads KAGVTQTPRYLIKTRGQQVTLSCSPISGHRSVSWYQQTPGQGLQFLFEYFSETQRNKGNFPGRFSGRQFSNSRSEMNVSTLELGDSALYLCASKRLAGETQYFGPGTRLLVL.

This clone was counted once. CDR3 in amino acids: CASGLVGGKAILRELFF. The CDR3 DNA reads TGTGCTAGTGGTTTGGTGGGGGGAAAAGCTATCCTTCGGGAGCTGTTTTTT. The J gene is TRBJ2-2, the V gene TRBV12-5, with D perhaps matching TRBD2 (6 bases). This CDR3 spans 17 amino acids. Germline V gene sequence: CDR1 LGHNT, CDR2 FRNRAP. Trimming shortened V by 0 bases and J by 9 bases, and 20 bases separated the two germline ends.

V and J are TRBV5-5 and TRBJ2-5, with 16 bases matching TRBD2. Trimming cost V 4 bases and J 13 bases; bases outside gene matches: 10. This CDR3 region has 15 residues. In germline, CDR1 is SGHKS, CDR2 YYEKEE (reference sequence). CDR3 sequence (DNA): TGTGCCAGCAGCGACACCGGGACTAGCGGGAGGGCCCGGTACTTC. Translated: CASSDTGTSGRARYF. Looking up the rest from reference TRBV5-5 and TRBJ2-5 gives the full variable domain: DAGVTQSPTHLIKTRGQQVTLRCSPISGHKSVSWYQQVLGQGPQFIFQYYEKEERGRGNFPDRFSARQFPNYSSELNVNALLLGDSALYLCASSDTGTSGRARYFGPGTRLLVL.

The gene calls are TRBV9 and TRBJ2-5, with 9 bases identical to TRBD2. The V gene's germline CDR1 is SGDLS and CDR2 YYNGEE. V was pared by 0 bases and J by 3 bases, with 0 bases of the junction left unmatched. CDR3 length: 14 residues. The DNA of the CDR3 is TGTGCCAGCAGCGTAGGCGGGAGGGAAGAGACCCAGTACTTC. It translates to CASSVGGREETQYF.

This rearrangement joins TRBV24-1 to TRBJ2-1, with D unclear. V was trimmed by 7 bases and J by 0 bases, leaving 12 bases between them. CDR1 and CDR2 from the germline V gene are KGHDR and SFDVKD. The CDR3 extends over 15 amino acids. CDR3 loop: CATSLRSNSYNEQFF. For the CDR3, the DNA is TGTGCCACCAGCCTCAGGTCGAACTCCTACAATGAGCAGTTCTTC.

This clone was counted between two and nine times. The V call is TRBV6-5, the J call TRBJ2-1; the match to TRBD2 covers 9 bases. Per the germline V gene, CDR1 is MNHEY and CDR2 is SVGAGI. J gave up 5 bases and V 3 bases, and 8 bases lay outside the gene matches. The CDR3 spans 16 residues. CDR3 sequence (DNA): TGTGCCAGCAGTTATAGGCTAGCGGGATCTAACAATGAGCAGTTCTTC. Its translation is CASSYRLAGSNNEQFF.

The chain joins TRBV6-5 to TRBJ2-7; TRBD2 agrees at 7 bases. Losses at the gene ends were 5 bases for V and 3 bases for J; bases not matched to a gene: 4. In germline, CDR1 is MNHEY, CDR2 SVGAGI. There are 13 residues in the CDR3. The CDR3 sequence: CASSKRDYYEQYF. The CDR3 DNA sequence: TGTGCCAGCAGTAAACGGGACTACTACGAGCAGTACTTC.

The rearrangement links TRBV6-5 to TRBJ2-5; possible D gene TRBD1, 6 bases. Trimming pared 5 bases from V and 13 bases from J, leaving 14 bases between. The CDR3 has 11 residues. The germline gives CDR1 MNHEY, CDR2 SVGAGI. In DNA, the CDR3 is TGTGCCAGCAGTCCAACGGGACAACGGTACTTC. Protein product: CASSPTGQRYF.

This clone was observed a single time. V gene TRBV19 combines with J gene TRBJ1-3; D is undetermined. The CDR3 has 13 amino acids. V was clipped by 3 bases and J by 0 bases, with 3 bases between them. The germline gives CDR1 LNHDA, CDR2 SQIVND (reference sequence). CDR3: CASSMSSGNTIYF. As DNA, the CDR3 is TGTGCCAGTAGTATGTCCTCTGGAAACACCATATATTTT. Using reference TRBV19 and TRBJ1-3 for the parts outside the CDR3, the full variable domain is DGGITQSPKYLFRKEGQNVTLSCEQNLNHDAMYWYRQDPGQGLRLIYYSQIVNDFQKGDIAEGYSVSREKKESFPLTVTSAQKNPTAFYLCASSMSSGNTIYFGEGSWLTVV.

With respect to this clone: In the same sample, other DNA sequences code for this CDR3. V and J are TRBV9 and TRBJ1-1; D uncertain. The length of the CDR3 is 13 residues. Germline-derived CDR1 and CDR2 are SGDLS and YYNGEE. The V end lost 0 bases, the J end lost 1 base, and 4 bases lay between the germline ends. The CDR3 nucleotides read TGTGCCAGCAGCGTAGCGGGGAACACTGAAGCTTTCTTT. This sequence encodes CASSVAGNTEAFF.

Only one count was recorded for this clone. This chain connects TRBV28 to TRBJ1-1, with D possibly matching TRBD1 (6 bases). Germline assignment: CDR1 MDHEN and CDR2 SYDVKM. There are 15 residues in the CDR3. V lost 10 bases and J 0 bases, leaving 18 bases between the germline ends. Here the CDR3 DNA reads TGTGCCATAGAGGGGGGGGCTCTCATGAACACTGAAGCTTTCTTT. As protein: CAIEGGALMNTEAFF.

The V and J genes are TRBV5-6 and TRBJ2-7; no clear D. V was cut by 4 bases and J by 0 bases, with 14 bases left in between. The germline CDR1 and CDR2 sequences are SGHDT and YYEEEE. The CDR3 totals 15 residues. The CDR3 nucleotides read TGTGCCAGCAGCGCCTTGCCCAGTTTCTCCTACGAGCAGTACTTC. This codes for CASSALPSFSYEQYF.

The J gene is TRBJ2-1, the V gene TRBV10-2; D not certain. V was pared by 4 bases and J by 3 bases, with 4 bases between. Germline V CDR1 and CDR2: WSHSY, SAAADI. The CDR3 is 12 residues long. The CDR3 DNA is TGCGCCAGCAGTGGTGACTACAATGAGCAGTTCTTC. The encoded protein is CASSGDYNEQFF.

This sequence joins TRBV7-2 and TRBJ2-7; the D call may be TRBD1 or TRBD2 (5 bases each). CDR3 size: 15 residues. The germline V and J ends were trimmed by 4 bases and 0 bases, with 13 bases remaining between them. CDR1 is SGHTA, CDR2 FQGNSA, per germline. The CDR3 loop reads CASSSGTDHSYEQYF. In DNA form, the CDR3 reads TGTGCCAGCAGCTCAGGGACGGATCACTCCTACGAGCAGTACTTC.

The chain couples TRBV6-5 to TRBJ2-7, with a weak D call TRBD1 (5 bases). V lost 1 base and J 6 bases, leaving 16 bases between the germline ends. The CDR3 extends over 15 amino acids. Germline CDR1 and CDR2: MNHEY and SVGAGI. CDR3 bases: TGTGCCAGCAGTTACTGGCAGGGCAACTATCGCGAGCAGTACTTC. Translated, it gives CASSYWQGNYREQYF.

This chain uses TRBV27 with TRBJ2-2; 8 nucleotides agree with TRBD1. There are 17 residues in the CDR3. Per the germline V gene, CDR1 is MNHEY and CDR2 is SMNVEV (reference sequence). V gave up 4 bases and J gave up 6 bases; unmatched junction bases: 13. The CDR3 DNA follows: TGTGCCAGCAGTTCCCTCGTGCAGGGGGCGGGACCCGGGGAGCTGTTTTTT. Translation: CASSSLVQGAGPGELFF.

The genes are TRBV28 and TRBJ1-4; 9 bases fit TRBD1. CDR3 length equals 16 residues. V was clipped by 4 bases and J by 2 bases; unmatched bases: 5. The germline CDR1 and CDR2 sequences are MDHEN and SYDVKM. This CDR3 is CASSSGTGSTNEKLFF. In nucleotides, the CDR3 is TGTGCCAGCAGTTCCGGGACAGGGTCCACTAATGAAAAACTGTTTTTT.

V and J are TRBV7-2 and TRBJ1-5; TRBD1 might be the D (5 bases). CDR3 length equals 18 residues. From germline, CDR1 is SGHTA and CDR2 FQGNSA. V was shortened by 4 bases and J by 1 base, with 20 bases between the two germline ends. The CDR3 coding sequence is TGTGCCAGCAGCTCCATCGCCCCGAGGACAAGGAGCAATCAGCCCCAGCATTTT. It encodes CASSSIAPRTRSNQPQHF. The variable domain in full, with the rest retrieved from reference TRBV7-2 and TRBJ1-5, is GAGVSQSPSNKVTEKGKDVELRCDPISGHTALYWYRQSLGQGLEFLIYFQGNSAPDKSGLPSDRFSAERTGGSVSTLTIQRTQQEDSAVYLCASSSIAPRTRSNQPQHFGDGTRLSIL.

The rearrangement joins TRBV7-2 to TRBJ2-7, with unresolved D. V lost 1 base, J lost 5 bases, and 9 bases lay in between. The CDR3 sequence is 13 residues long. From germline, CDR1 is SGHTA and CDR2 FQGNSA. The CDR3 region is CASSLVWRDEQYF. CDR3 DNA: TGTGCCAGCAGCTTAGTTTGGCGAGACGAGCAGTACTTC.

This rearrangement joins TRBV6-5 to TRBJ1-5; 7 bases are shared with TRBD1. In germline, CDR1 is MNHEY, CDR2 SVGAGI. This CDR3 region has 14 residues. With V trimmed by 5 bases and J by 2 bases, 3 bases remained unmatched. CDR3 amino acids: CASSRDRGNQPQHF. Here the CDR3 DNA reads TGTGCCAGCAGTCGAGACAGGGGCAATCAGCCCCAGCATTTT.

The V gene is TRBV5-1, the J gene TRBJ1-1, with TRBD1 as a possible D gene (5 bases). Trimming took 0 bases from V and 3 from J, leaving 18 bases between them. This CDR3 has 17 residues. CDR1 is SGHRS, CDR2 YFSETQ, per germline. The CDR3 sequence is CASSLGGSWDFDTEAFF. The CDR3 nucleotides are TGCGCCAGCAGCTTGGGGGGCTCTTGGGATTTCGACACTGAAGCTTTCTTT.

In regard to this clone: This same CDR3 is encoded by further DNA sequences in the sample. The genes are TRBV15 and TRBJ2-7, with D perhaps TRBD1 (5 bases). Deletions cut 0 bases from V and 1 base from J, with 7 bases between. In germline, CDR1 is LNHNV, CDR2 YYDKDF (reference sequence). The CDR3 has 14 residues. The CDR3 sequence: CATSREAGSYEQYF. CDR3 DNA sequence: TGTGCCACCAGCAGAGAAGCAGGGTCCTACGAGCAGTACTTC.